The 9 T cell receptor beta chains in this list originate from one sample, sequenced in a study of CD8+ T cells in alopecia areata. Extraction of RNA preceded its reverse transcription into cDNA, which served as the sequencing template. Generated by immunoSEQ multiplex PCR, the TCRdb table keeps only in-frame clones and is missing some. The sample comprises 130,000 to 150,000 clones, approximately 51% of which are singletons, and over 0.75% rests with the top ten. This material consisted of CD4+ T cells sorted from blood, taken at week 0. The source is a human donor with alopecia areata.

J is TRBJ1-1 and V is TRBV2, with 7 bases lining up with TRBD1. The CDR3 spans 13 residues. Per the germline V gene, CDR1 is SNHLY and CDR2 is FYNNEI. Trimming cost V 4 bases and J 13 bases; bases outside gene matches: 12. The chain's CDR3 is CASSVDRVSAVFF. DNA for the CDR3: TGTGCCAGCAGTGTTGACAGGGTATCGGCAGTTTTCTTT. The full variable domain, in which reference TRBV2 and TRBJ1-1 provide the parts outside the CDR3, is EPEVTQTPSHQVTQMGQEVILRCVPISNHLYFYWYRQILGQKVEFLVSFYNNEISEKSEIFDDQFSVERPDGSNFTLKIRSTKLEDSAMYFCASSVDRVSAVFFGQGTRLTVV.

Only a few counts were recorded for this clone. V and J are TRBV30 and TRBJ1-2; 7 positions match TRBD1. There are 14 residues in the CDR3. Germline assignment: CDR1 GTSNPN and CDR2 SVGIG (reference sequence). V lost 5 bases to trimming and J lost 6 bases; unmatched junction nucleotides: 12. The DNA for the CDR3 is TGTGCCTGGGCGGGACAGCTATCCTCGGATGGCTACACCTTC. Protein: CAWAGQLSSDGYTF.

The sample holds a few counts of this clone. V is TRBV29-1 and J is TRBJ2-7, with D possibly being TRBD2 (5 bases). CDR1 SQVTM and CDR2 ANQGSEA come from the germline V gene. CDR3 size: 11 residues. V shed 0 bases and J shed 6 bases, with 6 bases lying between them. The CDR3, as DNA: TGCAGCGTTGAAGAGGACTTCGAGCAGTACTTC. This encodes CSVEEDFEQYF.

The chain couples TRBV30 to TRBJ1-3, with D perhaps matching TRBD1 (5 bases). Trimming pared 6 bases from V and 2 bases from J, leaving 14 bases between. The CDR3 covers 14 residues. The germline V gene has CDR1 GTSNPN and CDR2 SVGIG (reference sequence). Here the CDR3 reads CACRPGWTGNTIYF. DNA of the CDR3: TGTGCCTGTCGCCCAGGGTGGACTGGAAACACCATATATTTT.

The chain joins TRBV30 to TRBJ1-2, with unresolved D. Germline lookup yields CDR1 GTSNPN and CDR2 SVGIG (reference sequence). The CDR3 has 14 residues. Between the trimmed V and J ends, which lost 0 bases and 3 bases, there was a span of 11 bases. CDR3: CAWSVLRGYYGYTF. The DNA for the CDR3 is TGTGCCTGGAGTGTACTACGCGGCTACTATGGCTACACCTTC.

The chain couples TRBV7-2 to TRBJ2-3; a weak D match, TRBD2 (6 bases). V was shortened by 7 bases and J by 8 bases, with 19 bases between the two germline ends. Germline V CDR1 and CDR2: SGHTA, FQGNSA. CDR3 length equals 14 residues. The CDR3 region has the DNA TGTGCCAGCAACGCCGGGACTCCAAGTGGTACGCAGTATTTT. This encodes CASNAGTPSGTQYF.

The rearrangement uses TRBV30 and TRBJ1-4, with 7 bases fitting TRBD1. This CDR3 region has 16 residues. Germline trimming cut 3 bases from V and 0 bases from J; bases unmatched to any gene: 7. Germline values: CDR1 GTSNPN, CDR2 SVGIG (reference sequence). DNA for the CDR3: TGTGCCTGGAGGAGGGACAGACCTGCAACTAATGAAAAACTGTTTTTT. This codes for CAWRRDRPATNEKLFF.

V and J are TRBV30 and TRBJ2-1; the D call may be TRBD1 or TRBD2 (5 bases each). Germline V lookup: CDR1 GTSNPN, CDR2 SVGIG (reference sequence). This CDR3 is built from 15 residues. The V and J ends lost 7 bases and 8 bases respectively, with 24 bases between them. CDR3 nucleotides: TGTGCCTTAAACCTTCGGGACCCAAGGGCCCATGAGCAGTTCTTC. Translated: CALNLRDPRAHEQFF.

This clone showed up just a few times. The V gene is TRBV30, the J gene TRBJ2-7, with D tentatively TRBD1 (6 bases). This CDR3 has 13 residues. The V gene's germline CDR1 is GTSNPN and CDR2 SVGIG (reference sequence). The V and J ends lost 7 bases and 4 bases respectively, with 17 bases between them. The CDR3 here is CASSRGSAYEQYF. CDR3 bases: TGTGCCTCGTCCAGGGGTTCGGCTTACGAGCAGTACTTC.